This is a list of T cell receptor beta chains from one sample in a study of response to subunit inactivated influenza vaccine. MiXCR, run by TCRdb on the RT-PCR reads, gives a single entry per CDR3 protein. Of 800,000 or so distinct CDR3 sequences in the sample, over 20% are singletons; the top ten hold around 9.6%. The specimen comprised PBMCs from blood, sampled about 5 days after vaccination. These TCRs come from a man aged 50 to 59 who received an inactivated influenza vaccine. The CDR3 runs from the conserved cysteine through the conserved F or W. A D gene is named only where the DNA matches it firmly. Expanded clones are given a class, and other clones once, few, many or no size at all.

size | J | D | V | CDR3 | DNA
NA | TRBJ2-7 | NA | TRBV6-5 | CASSYSGQTNEQYF | TGTGCCAGCAGTTACTCGGGACAAACAAACGAGCAGTACTTC
many | TRBJ2-5 | NA | TRBV18 | CASSPRMETQYF | TGTGCCAGCTCACCGCGTATGGAGACCCAGTACTTC
few | TRBJ1-2 | NA | TRBV20-1 | CSARDSGSPWPMGYTF | TGCAGTGCTAGAGATTCAGGTTCCCCTTGGCCTATGGGCTACACCTTC
few | TRBJ2-7 | TRBD2 | TRBV7-3 | CASSAGLVSDEQYF | TGTGCCAGCAGCGCCGGACTAGTGAGCGACGAGCAGTACTTC
NA | TRBJ1-5 | TRBD1 | TRBV20-1 | CSAERGTANQPQHF | TGCAGTGCCGAGCGGGGGACAGCAAATCAGCCCCAGCATTTT
few | TRBJ2-5 | NA | TRBV7-2 | CASSLGQVQKETQYF | TGTGCCAGCAGCTTAGGACAAGTCCAGAAAGAGACCCAGTACTTC
few | TRBJ2-4 | NA | TRBV7-9 | CASSFVTWGEAHDIQYF | TGTGCCAGCAGCTTCGTAACTTGGGGGGAGGCCCACGACATTCAGTACTTC
few | TRBJ2-1 | NA | TRBV6-1 | CASSQAFSGSYNEQFF | TGTGCCAGCAGTCAGGCTTTTAGCGGCTCCTACAATGAGCAGTTCTTC
NA | TRBJ2-3 | TRBD2 | TRBV4-2 | CASSRTSGGGDTQYF | TGTGCCAGCAGCCGGACTAGCGGGGGTGGAGATACGCAGTATTTT
NA | TRBJ2-2 | NA | TRBV24-1 | CATSDLAAENTGELFF | TGTGCCACCAGTGATTTGGCAGCGGAGAACACCGGGGAGCTGTTTTTT
once | TRBJ1-1 | NA | TRBV20-1 | CSARDFIVRGLGGNTGAFF | TGCAGTGCTAGAGATTTTATCGTCCGGGGATTAGGTGGGAACACTGGAGCTTTCTTT
many | TRBJ2-5 | NA | TRBV20-1 | CSARDPPQETQYF | TGCAGTGCTAGAGACCCTCCCCAAGAGACCCAGTACTTC
few | TRBJ2-3 | TRBD2 | TRBV20-1 | CSATLAGDPTQYF | TGCAGTGCTACCCTAGCGGGGGACCCTACGCAGTATTTT
NA | TRBJ1-2 | NA | TRBV9 | CASSVEDVASYGYTF | TGTGCCAGCAGCGTAGAGGATGTGGCGAGCTATGGCTACACCTTC
NA | TRBJ1-3 | NA | TRBV4-2 | CASSQGAGGNGNTIYF | TGTGCCAGCAGCCAAGGGGCTGGGGGAAATGGAAACACCATATATTTT
NA | TRBJ1-1 | TRBD1 | TRBV7-2 | CASSRDRENAEAFF | TGTGCCAGCAGCAGGGACAGGGAGAACGCTGAAGCTTTCTTT
many | TRBJ1-1 | TRBD1 | TRBV29-1 | CSVGGRQGNTEAFF | TGCAGCGTTGGGGGGAGACAGGGGAACACTGAAGCTTTCTTT
NA | TRBJ1-1 | TRBD1 | TRBV29-1 | CSALGRGTGPAEAFF | TGCAGCGCCCTAGGGAGGGGGACAGGGCCGGCTGAAGCTTTCTTT
few | TRBJ1-4 | NA | TRBV7-9 | CASSLGTVEKLFF | TGTGCCAGCAGCTTGGGGACGGTTGAAAAACTGTTTTTT
few | TRBJ2-7 | NA | TRBV4-1 | CASSQDPRDEQYF | TGCGCCAGCAGCCAAGACCCCCGGGACGAGCAGTACTTC
NA | TRBJ2-3 | TRBD2 | TRBV7-4 | CASSSPSGSTPSTTDTQYF | TGTGCCAGCAGTTCTCCTAGCGGGAGTACTCCTAGCACCACAGATACGCAGTATTTT
few | TRBJ2-7 | NA | TRBV15 | CATSRGSRQGSPYEQYF | TGTGCCACCAGCAGAGGTTCCAGGCAGGGGAGTCCCTACGAGCAGTACTTC
NA | TRBJ2-1 | NA | TRBV20-1 | CSACELTAGEQFF | TGCAGTGCTTGCGAATTGACAGCGGGTGAGCAGTTCTTC
few | TRBJ1-1 | TRBD1 | TRBV20-1 | CSARQSGNRGEAFF | TGCAGTGCTAGGCAATCCGGAAACAGGGGTGAAGCTTTCTTT
NA | TRBJ1-3 | NA | TRBV28 | CASSLLISGNTIYF | TGTGCCAGCAGTTTATTGATCTCTGGAAACACCATATATTTT
NA | TRBJ2-5 | TRBD2 | TRBV4-2 | CASREGLAGARTYQETQYF | TGTGCCAGCAGGGAGGGACTAGCGGGGGCCCGAACCTACCAAGAGACCCAGTACTTC